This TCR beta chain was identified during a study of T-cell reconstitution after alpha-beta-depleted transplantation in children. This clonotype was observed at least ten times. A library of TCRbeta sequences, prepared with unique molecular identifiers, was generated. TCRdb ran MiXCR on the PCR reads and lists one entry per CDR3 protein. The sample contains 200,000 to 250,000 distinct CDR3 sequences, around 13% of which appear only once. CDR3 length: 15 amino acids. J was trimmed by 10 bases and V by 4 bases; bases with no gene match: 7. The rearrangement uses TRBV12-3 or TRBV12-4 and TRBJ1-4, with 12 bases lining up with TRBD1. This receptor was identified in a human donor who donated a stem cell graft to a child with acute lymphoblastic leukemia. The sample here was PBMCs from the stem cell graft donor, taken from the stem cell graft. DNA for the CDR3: TGTGCCAGCAGTTCAACCGGGACAGGGGGCGGAAAACTGTTTTTT. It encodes CASSSTGTGGGKLFF.